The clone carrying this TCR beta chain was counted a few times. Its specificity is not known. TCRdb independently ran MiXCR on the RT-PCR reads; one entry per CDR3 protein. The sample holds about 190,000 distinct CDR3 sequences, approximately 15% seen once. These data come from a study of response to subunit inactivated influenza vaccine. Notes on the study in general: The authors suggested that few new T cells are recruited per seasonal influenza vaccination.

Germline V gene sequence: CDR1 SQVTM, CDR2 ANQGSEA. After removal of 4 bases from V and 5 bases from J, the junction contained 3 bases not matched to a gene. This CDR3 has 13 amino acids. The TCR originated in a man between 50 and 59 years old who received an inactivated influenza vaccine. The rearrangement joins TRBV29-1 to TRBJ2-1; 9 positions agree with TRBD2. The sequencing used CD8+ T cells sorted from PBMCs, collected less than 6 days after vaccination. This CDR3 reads CSVVAGGNNEQFF. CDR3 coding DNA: TGCAGCGTTGTTGCGGGAGGGAACAATGAGCAGTTCTTC.